The 30 T cell receptor beta chains below all came from one sample that was sequenced in a study of cytomegalovirus exposure and HLA in healthy donors. The study ran its PCR with 60 Vbeta and 13 Jbeta primers. Assay: immunoSEQ multiplex PCR; the TCRdb copy retains only in-frame clones and omits some. Seen here are roughly 120,000 clones, roughly four fifths observed once, and the top ten hold over 1.5%. The specimen sequenced was PBMCs. The receptors were sampled from a young woman in good health and CMV-seronegative.

J is TRBJ1-4 and V is TRBV6-1, with D perhaps matching TRBD1 (5 bases). This CDR3 spans 13 amino acids. V lost 11 bases and J lost 7, with 17 bases in between. Germline CDR1 is MNHNS and CDR2 is SASEGT. Here the CDR3 reads CAGRQLGSEKLFF. In DNA, the CDR3 is TGTGCCGGAAGACAGTTAGGGTCTGAAAAACTGTTTTTT.

The chain combines TRBV2 with TRBJ1-6, with D possibly matching TRBD1 (6 bases). The CDR3 length is 16 residues. Trimming took 4 bases from V and 14 from J, leaving 24 bases between them. Germline V lookup: CDR1 SNHLY, CDR2 FYNNEI. The CDR3 here is CASSGSGGLTSSTLHF. CDR3 coding DNA: TGTGCCAGCAGTGGGTCCGGGGGGCTGACCTCCAGCACCCTCCACTTT.

This chain joins TRBV7-3 and TRBJ2-5; possibly TRBD2 for D (6 bases). V lost 4 bases to trimming and J lost 7 bases, with 10 bases between them. The germline CDR1 and CDR2 sequences are SGHTA and FQGTGA. The CDR3 has 12 residues. CDR3 region: CASSSDGGTQYF. Here the CDR3 DNA reads TGTGCCAGCAGCTCCGACGGGGGGACCCAGTACTTC.

This clone was recorded a few times. The chain links TRBV15 to TRBJ2-4; 12 bases align to TRBD1. The germline gives CDR1 LNHNV, CDR2 YYDKDF (reference sequence). This CDR3 comprises 17 residues. V lost 0 bases, J lost 5 bases, and 5 bases stayed unmatched. The CDR3 protein is CATSRDRGTGGENIQYF. CDR3 in DNA: TGTGCCACCAGCAGAGACCGCGGGACAGGGGGCGAAAACATTCAGTACTTC.

V and J are TRBV10-1 and TRBJ2-7, with a possible D match to TRBD1 (6 bases). CDR1 and CDR2 (germline): WNHNN, SYGVQD (reference sequence). The ends were cut back, 6 bases at V and 12 bases at J, with 21 bases in the middle. The CDR3 loop spans 13 amino acids. CDR3 nucleotides: TGCGCCAGCAGGATCTACAGGGTTATTCAGCTGTACTTC. Translating gives CASRIYRVIQLYF.

This chain joins TRBV5-1 and TRBJ2-5; a possible D gene is TRBD1 (5 bases). The V and J ends lost 4 bases and 0 bases respectively, with 10 bases between them. CDR3 length: 14 residues. CDR1 and CDR2 (germline): SGHRS, YFSETQ. CDR3 in amino acids: CASSPTGYQETQYF. The CDR3 DNA reads TGCGCCAGCAGCCCCACAGGTTACCAAGAGACCCAGTACTTC.

This sequence joins TRBV29-1 and TRBJ1-2; D unresolved. The CDR3 is 12 amino acids. Trimming removed 4 bases from V and 3 bases from J, with 9 bases in between. CDR1 SQVTM and CDR2 ANQGSEA come from the germline V gene. The CDR3 loop is CSVATSDYGYTF. The CDR3 nucleotides read TGCAGCGTTGCGACCAGCGACTATGGCTACACCTTC.

V and J are TRBV6-1 and TRBJ2-6; 8 positions match TRBD1. With V trimmed by 6 bases and J by 0 bases, 1 base remained unmatched. The CDR3 covers 15 residues. Germline CDR1 is MNHNS and CDR2 is SASEGT. CDR3 DNA sequence: TGTGCCAGCAGGGACAGGGTCTCTGGGGCCAACGTCCTGACTTTC. Translated, it gives CASRDRVSGANVLTF.

This rearrangement joins TRBV4-2 to TRBJ1-1; D possibly corresponds to TRBD1 (5 bases). The CDR3 length is 17 residues. Trimming removed 2 bases at V and 3 bases at J, with 19 bases between. Germline CDR1 and CDR2: LGHNA and YNFKEQ. As DNA, the CDR3 is TGTGCCAGCAGCCAAAATCCGACTGACCCGGGGGACACTGAAGCTTTCTTT. This sequence encodes CASSQNPTDPGDTEAFF.

The J gene is TRBJ1-4, the V gene TRBV4-1, with 7 positions matching TRBD1. Germline V gene data show CDR1 as MGHRA and CDR2 as YSYEKL. Trimming took 2 bases from V and 12 from J; bases not matched to a gene: 0. The CDR3 loop spans 11 amino acids. The CDR3 DNA is TGCGCCAGCAGCCAAACAGGGGAACTGTTTTTT. Translation: CASSQTGELFF.

Details on this clone: At one of its ends the junction is not consistent with the germline gene, which may arise from a read error. The chain recombines TRBV7-9 with TRBJ1-4, with 7 nucleotides matching TRBD1. The germline V gene has CDR1 SEHNR and CDR2 FQNEAQ (reference sequence). This CDR3 spans 13 amino acids. CDR3 protein: CSSSFGRGEKLFF. The DNA for the CDR3 is TGTTCCAGCAGCTTCGGCAGGGGGGAAAAACTGTTTTTT.

The rearrangement uses TRBV30 and TRBJ1-2; possible D gene TRBD1, 6 bases. The CDR3 consists of 14 residues. V was cut by 1 base and J by 4 bases, with 13 bases left in between. The germline gives CDR1 GTSNPN, CDR2 SVGIG (reference sequence). In DNA form, the CDR3 reads TGTGCCTGGAGTGATCAGGGGATTGGCTATGGCTACACCTTC. Amino acid sequence: CAWSDQGIGYGYTF.

J is TRBJ1-2 and V is TRBV9; no reliable D call. Trimming took off 0 bases at V and 6 bases at J, with 9 bases between the two ends. CDR3 length equals 13 residues. Germline V CDR1 and CDR2: SGDLS, YYNGEE. The CDR3 here is CASSVVTGNGYTF. The CDR3 region has the DNA TGTGCCAGCAGCGTAGTAACCGGGAATGGCTACACCTTC.

The rearrangement uses TRBV30 and TRBJ2-1; 8 bases align to TRBD2. J lost 4 bases, V lost 0 bases, and 5 bases had no gene match. CDR3 size: 15 residues. CDR1 GTSNPN and CDR2 SVGIG come from the germline V gene (reference sequence). CDR3 loop: CAWSVTGGPYNEQFF. In DNA form, the CDR3 reads TGTGCCTGGAGTGTGACGGGGGGGCCGTACAATGAGCAGTTCTTC.

The rearrangement links TRBV5-6 to TRBJ1-1, with 9 positions matching TRBD1. This CDR3 is built from 13 residues. CDR1 and CDR2 (germline): SGHDT, YYEEEE. Trimming removed 4 bases from V and 5 bases from J; junction bases left unmatched: 3. CDR3 residues: CASSGTGRTEAFF. The CDR3 coding sequence is TGTGCCAGCAGCGGGACAGGGAGGACTGAAGCTTTCTTT. The entire variable domain, with the rest obtained from reference TRBV5-6 and TRBJ1-1, is as follows: DAGVTQSPTHLIKTRGQQVTLRCSPKSGHDTVSWYQQALGQGPQFIFQYYEEEERQRGNFPDRFSGHQFPNYSSELNVNALLLGDSALYLCASSGTGRTEAFFGQGTRLTVV.

This clone was observed a few times. This chain links TRBV5-4 with TRBJ1-6; D not resolved. The V end was cut by 0 bases, the J end by 8 bases, with 12 bases between. Germline CDR1 reads SGHNT; CDR2 reads YYREEE (reference sequence). This CDR3 contains 15 residues. The CDR3 sequence is CASSLASRPDSPLHF. In nucleotides, the CDR3 is TGTGCCAGCAGCTTGGCCTCGAGGCCGGATTCACCCCTCCACTTT.

The J gene is TRBJ1-2, the V gene TRBV7-9, with 11 bases that match TRBD1. The germline V gene has CDR1 SEHNR and CDR2 FQNEAQ (reference sequence). This CDR3 contains 16 residues. The V gene end was trimmed by 6 bases and the J gene end by 4 bases; junction bases not matched to a gene: 10. CDR3 amino acids: CASREDRGPVGYGYTF. CDR3 bases: TGTGCCAGCAGGGAGGACAGGGGGCCAGTGGGCTATGGCTACACCTTC.

In nucleotides, the CDR3 is TGTGCCAGCAGCGCGACAGGGGTAGGGACCGGGGAGCTGTTTTTT. This sequence encodes CASSATGVGTGELFF. The chain is built from TRBV2 and TRBJ2-2; 8 bases align to TRBD1. This CDR3 is built from 15 residues. After removal of 6 bases from V and 5 bases from J, the junction contained 8 bases not matched to a gene. Germline lookup yields CDR1 SNHLY and CDR2 FYNNEI. Complete variable domain (other parts from reference TRBV2 and TRBJ2-2): EPEVTQTPSHQVTQMGQEVILRCVPISNHLYFYWYRQILGQKVEFLVSFYNNEISEKSEIFDDQFSVERPDGSNFTLKIRSTKLEDSAMYFCASSATGVGTGELFFGEGSRLTVL.

The V and J genes are TRBV6-1 and TRBJ2-1; no clear D gene. CDR1 and CDR2 (germline): MNHNS, SASEGT. Trimming shortened V by 6 bases and J by 0 bases, and 9 bases separated the two germline ends. CDR3 length: 14 amino acids. The CDR3 DNA is TGTGCCAGCAGACTCCCGGGCTCCTACAATGAGCAGTTCTTC. Translating gives CASRLPGSYNEQFF.

The V and J genes are TRBV29-1 and TRBJ1-4; 9 bases map to TRBD1. The CDR3 sequence is 16 residues long. V lost 7 bases to trimming and J lost 7 bases; unmatched junction nucleotides: 16. Germline values: CDR1 SQVTM, CDR2 ANQGSEA. The CDR3 sequence is CSGKLSTGGKGEKLFF. CDR3 coding DNA: TGCAGCGGAAAACTTAGTACAGGGGGCAAAGGTGAAAAACTGTTTTTT.

Regarding this clone: At one of its ends the junction is not consistent with the germline gene, which may arise from a read error. This chain connects TRBV7-8 to TRBJ1-2, with unresolved D. The CDR3 length is 14 residues. In germline, CDR1 is SGHVS, CDR2 FQNEAQ. The CDR3 nucleotides are TGTGCCAGCAGCCTAGCGGGCAGTGGCTATGGCTACACCTTC. It translates to CASSLAGSGYGYTF.

This clone appeared once. The chain joins TRBV18 to TRBJ1-4, with TRBD1 identical over 7 bases. The CDR3 covers 16 residues. V was clipped by 6 bases and J by 4 bases; unmatched bases: 11. The germline CDR1 and CDR2 sequences are KGHSH and LQKENI. CDR3 nucleotides: TGTGCCAGCTCCCCTAGGGGGCCGAATGTTAATGAAAAACTGTTTTTT. Translating it yields CASSPRGPNVNEKLFF.

The V and J genes are TRBV11-3 and TRBJ2-2; possible D gene TRBD2, 5 bases. Trimming took 3 bases from V and 3 from J, leaving 11 bases between them. CDR1 and CDR2 from the germline V gene are SGHNT and YENEEA. CDR3 length: 15 amino acids. The DNA of the CDR3 is TGTGCCAGCAGCTTGAGTGAGGGCTACACCGGGGAGCTGTTTTTT. It specifies CASSLSEGYTGELFF.

The V gene is TRBV28, the J gene TRBJ1-2; D is unresolved. CDR1 is MDHEN and CDR2 is SYDVKM in the germline V gene. This CDR3 comprises 14 residues. Trimming removed 6 bases at V and 4 bases at J, with 15 bases between. CDR3 in amino acids: CASRPPEHGYGYTF. CDR3 nucleotides: TGTGCCAGCAGACCCCCCGAGCACGGCTATGGCTACACCTTC.

J is TRBJ1-1 and V is TRBV19, with D uncertain. Germline CDR1 reads LNHDA; CDR2 reads SQIVND (reference sequence). V gave up 1 base and J gave up 7 bases, with 7 bases separating them. The CDR3 is 12 residues long. CDR3 in DNA: TGTGCCAGTAGTATAGGCCCGAGTGAAGCTTTCTTT. Translated, it gives CASSIGPSEAFF. Combining the CDR3 with reference TRBV19 and TRBJ1-1 gives the whole variable domain DGGITQSPKYLFRKEGQNVTLSCEQNLNHDAMYWYRQDPGQGLRLIYYSQIVNDFQKGDIAEGYSVSREKKESFPLTVTSAQKNPTAFYLCASSIGPSEAFFGQGTRLTVV.

On this clone: A junction boundary mismatches the germline segment, possibly from a read error. This sequence joins TRBV28 and TRBJ1-2; 7 bases match TRBD1. CDR3 length: 14 residues. CDR1 and CDR2 from the germline V gene are MDHEN and SYDVKM. The CDR3 sequence: CANSLEQGRYGYTF. The CDR3 DNA follows: TGTGCCAACAGTTTAGAACAGGGGCGATATGGCTACACCTTC.

The sample holds a few counts of this clone. The chain carries TRBV7-9 and TRBJ2-6; no firm D call. The CDR3 extends over 14 amino acids. The V end was cut by 3 bases, the J end by 1 base, with 4 bases between. In germline, CDR1 is SEHNR, CDR2 FQNEAQ (reference sequence). The CDR3 bases are TGTGCCAGCAGCTTTCGTTCTGGGGCCAACGTCCTGACTTTC. Its protein is CASSFRSGANVLTF.

The chain uses TRBV29-1 and TRBJ1-2, with D possibly TRBD1 on 6 matching bases. Looked up from germline, CDR1 is SQVTM and CDR2 is ANQGSEA. The CDR3 sequence is 16 residues long. Trimming pared 3 bases from V and 5 bases from J, leaving 22 bases between. CDR3 residues: CSVDRRGGSVEYGYTF. In DNA form, the CDR3 reads TGCAGCGTTGATAGGAGGGGGGGGTCGGTGGAGTATGGCTACACCTTC. Drawing the rest from reference TRBV29-1 and TRBJ1-2, the complete variable domain is SAVISQKPSRDICQRGTSLTIQCQVDSQVTMMFWYRQQPGQSLTLIATANQGSEATYESGFVIDKFPISRPNLTFSTLTVSNMSPEDSSIYLCSVDRRGGSVEYGYTFGSGTRLTVV.

The chain uses TRBV4-1 and TRBJ2-1, with a tentative D call TRBD2 (6 bases). This CDR3 is built from 15 residues. Trimming left V 0 bases short and J 7 bases short, with 13 bases between. Germline CDR1 reads MGHRA; CDR2 reads YSYEKL. For the CDR3, the DNA is TGCGCCAGCAGCCAAGAGCCCGGACTATTGAATGAGCAGTTCTTC. The encoded protein is CASSQEPGLLNEQFF.

The gene calls are TRBV10-1 and TRBJ2-1; 8 bases are a match to TRBD1. The CDR3 sequence is 14 residues long. V was pared by 7 bases and J by 9 bases, with 11 bases of the junction left unmatched. The V gene's germline CDR1 is WNHNN and CDR2 SYGVQD (reference sequence). This CDR3 reads CASKSGQGVIEQFF. In DNA, the CDR3 is TGCGCCAGCAAGAGCGGACAGGGTGTAATTGAGCAGTTCTTC.